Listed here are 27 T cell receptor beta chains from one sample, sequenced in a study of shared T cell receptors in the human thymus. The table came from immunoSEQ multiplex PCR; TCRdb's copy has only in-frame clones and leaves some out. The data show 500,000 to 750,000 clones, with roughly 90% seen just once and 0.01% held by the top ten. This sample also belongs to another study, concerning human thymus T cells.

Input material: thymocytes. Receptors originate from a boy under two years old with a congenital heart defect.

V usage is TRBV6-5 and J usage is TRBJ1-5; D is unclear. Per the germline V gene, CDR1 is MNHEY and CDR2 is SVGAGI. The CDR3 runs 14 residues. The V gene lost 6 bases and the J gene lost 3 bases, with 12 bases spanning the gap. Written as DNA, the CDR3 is TGTGCCAGCAGCCAATCCGTGGCCAATCAGCCCCAGCATTTT. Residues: CASSQSVANQPQHF.

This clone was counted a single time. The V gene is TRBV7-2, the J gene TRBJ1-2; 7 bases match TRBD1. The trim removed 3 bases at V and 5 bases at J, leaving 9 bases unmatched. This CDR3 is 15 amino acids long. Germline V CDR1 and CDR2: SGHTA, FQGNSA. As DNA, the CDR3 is TGTGCCAGCAGCTTTGAGAGGGGGCAACGATATGGCTACACCTTC. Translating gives CASSFERGQRYGYTF.

CDR3 residues: CASSLGQASYEQYF. CDR3 sequence (DNA): TGCGCCAGCAGCTTAGGACAGGCCTCCTACGAGCAGTACTTC. The V call is TRBV5-1, the J call TRBJ2-7; 7 nucleotides agree with TRBD1. Trimming cost V 2 bases and J 0 bases; bases outside gene matches: 2. Per germline, CDR1 SGHRS and CDR2 YFSETQ. The CDR3 sequence is 14 residues long.

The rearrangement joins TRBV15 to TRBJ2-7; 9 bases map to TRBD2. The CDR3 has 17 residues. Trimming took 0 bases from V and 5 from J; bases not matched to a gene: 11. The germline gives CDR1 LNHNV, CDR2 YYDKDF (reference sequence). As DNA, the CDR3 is TGTGCCACCAGCAGAGATATTTGGGCGGGAGGGTCCCACGAGCAGTACTTC. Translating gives CATSRDIWAGGSHEQYF.

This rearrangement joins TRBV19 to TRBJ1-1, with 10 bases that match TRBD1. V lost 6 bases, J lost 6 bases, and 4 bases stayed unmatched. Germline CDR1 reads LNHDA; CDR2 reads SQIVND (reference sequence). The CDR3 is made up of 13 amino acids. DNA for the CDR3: TGTGCCAGTAGGAGACAGGGGGCGGCTGAAGCTTTCTTT. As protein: CASRRQGAAEAFF.

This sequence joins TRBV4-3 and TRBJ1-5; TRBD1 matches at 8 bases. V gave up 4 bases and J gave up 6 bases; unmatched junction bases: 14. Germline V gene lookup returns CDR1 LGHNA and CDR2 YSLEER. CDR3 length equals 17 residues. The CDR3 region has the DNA TGCGCCAGCAGCCCTTCCCCCGACAGGGGTGGAGGTCAGCCCCAGCATTTT. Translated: CASSPSPDRGGGQPQHF.

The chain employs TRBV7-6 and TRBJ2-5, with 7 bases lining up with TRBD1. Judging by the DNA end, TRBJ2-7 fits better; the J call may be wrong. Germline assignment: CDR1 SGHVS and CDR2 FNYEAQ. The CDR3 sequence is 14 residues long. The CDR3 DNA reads TGTGCCAGCGTCCCCCCGACAGGGTCCTACGAGCAGTACTTC. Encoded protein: CASVPPTGSYEQYF.

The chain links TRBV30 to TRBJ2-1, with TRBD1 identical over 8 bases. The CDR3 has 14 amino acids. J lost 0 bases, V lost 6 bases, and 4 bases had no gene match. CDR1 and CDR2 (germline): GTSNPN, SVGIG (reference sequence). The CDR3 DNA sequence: TGTGCCTGCGGACAGGGAACCTCCTACAATGAGCAGTTCTTC. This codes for CACGQGTSYNEQFF.

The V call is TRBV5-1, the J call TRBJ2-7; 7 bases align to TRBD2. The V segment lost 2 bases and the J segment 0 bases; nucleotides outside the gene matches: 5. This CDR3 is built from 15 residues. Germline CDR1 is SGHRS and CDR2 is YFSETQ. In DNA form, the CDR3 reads TGCGCCAGCAGCTTCCTAGCGGATGACTCCTACGAGCAGTACTTC. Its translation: CASSFLADDSYEQYF.

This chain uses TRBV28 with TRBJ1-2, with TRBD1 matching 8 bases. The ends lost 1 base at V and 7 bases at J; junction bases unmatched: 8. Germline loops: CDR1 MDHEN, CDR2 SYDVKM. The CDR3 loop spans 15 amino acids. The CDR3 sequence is CASSLYGEGTGGYTF. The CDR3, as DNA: TGTGCCAGCAGTTTATACGGCGAGGGGACAGGTGGCTACACCTTC.

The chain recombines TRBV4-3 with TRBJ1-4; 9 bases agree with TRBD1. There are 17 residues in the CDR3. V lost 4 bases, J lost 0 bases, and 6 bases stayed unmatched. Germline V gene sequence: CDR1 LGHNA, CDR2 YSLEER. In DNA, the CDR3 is TGCGCCAGCAGCCTCCGGGACAGGGTCTCAACTAATGAAAAACTGTTTTTT. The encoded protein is CASSLRDRVSTNEKLFF.

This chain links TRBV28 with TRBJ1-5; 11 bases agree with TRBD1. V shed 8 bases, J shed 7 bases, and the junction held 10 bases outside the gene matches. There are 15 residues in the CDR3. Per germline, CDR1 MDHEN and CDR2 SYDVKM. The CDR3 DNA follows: TGTGCCAGCCGGGCCCGGGACAGGGGGGACCAGCCCCAGCATTTT. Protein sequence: CASRARDRGDQPQHF.

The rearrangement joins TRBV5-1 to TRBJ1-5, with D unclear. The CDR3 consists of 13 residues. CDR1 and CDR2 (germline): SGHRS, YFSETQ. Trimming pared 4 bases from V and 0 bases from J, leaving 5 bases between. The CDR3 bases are TGCGCCAGCAGCGTAAATAGCAATCAGCCCCAGCATTTT. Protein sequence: CASSVNSNQPQHF.

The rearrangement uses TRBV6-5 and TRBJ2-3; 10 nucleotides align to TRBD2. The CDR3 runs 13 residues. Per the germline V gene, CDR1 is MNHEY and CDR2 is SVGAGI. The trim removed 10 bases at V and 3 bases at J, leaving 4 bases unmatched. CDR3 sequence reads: CATGLAATDTQYF. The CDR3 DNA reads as TGTGCCACCGGACTAGCGGCGACAGATACGCAGTATTTT.

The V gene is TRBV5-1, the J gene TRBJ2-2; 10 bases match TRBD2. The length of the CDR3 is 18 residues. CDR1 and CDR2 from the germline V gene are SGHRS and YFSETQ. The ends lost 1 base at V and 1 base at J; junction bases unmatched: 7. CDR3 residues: CASSLPWPSGRNTGELFF. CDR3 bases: TGCGCCAGCAGCTTGCCCTGGCCTAGCGGGAGGAACACCGGGGAGCTGTTTTTT.

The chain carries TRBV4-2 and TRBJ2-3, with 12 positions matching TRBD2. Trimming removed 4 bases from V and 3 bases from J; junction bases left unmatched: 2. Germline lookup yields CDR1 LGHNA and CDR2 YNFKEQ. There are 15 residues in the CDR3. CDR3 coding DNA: TGTGCCAGCAGCCGGGGGACTAGCGGGACAGATACGCAGTATTTT. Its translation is CASSRGTSGTDTQYF.

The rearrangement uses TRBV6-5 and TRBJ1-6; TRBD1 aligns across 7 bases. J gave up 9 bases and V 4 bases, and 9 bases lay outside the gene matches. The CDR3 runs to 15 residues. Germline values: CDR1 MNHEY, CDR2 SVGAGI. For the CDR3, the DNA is TGTGCCAGCAGTTTAGCGGGACAGAAGGTTTCACCCCTCCACTTT. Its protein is CASSLAGQKVSPLHF.

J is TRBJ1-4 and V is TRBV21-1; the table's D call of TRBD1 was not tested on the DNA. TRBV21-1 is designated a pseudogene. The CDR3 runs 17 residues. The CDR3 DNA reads TGTGCCAGCAGCAGGTATGGACAGGGGTTGGAGGTCGAAAAACTGTTTTTT. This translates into CASSRYGQGLEVEKLFF.

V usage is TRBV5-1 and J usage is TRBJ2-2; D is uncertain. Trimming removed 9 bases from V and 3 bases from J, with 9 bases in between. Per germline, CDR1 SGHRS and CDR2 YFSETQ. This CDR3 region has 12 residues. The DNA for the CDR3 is TGCGCCAAAGATGAGGACACCGGGGAGCTGTTTTTT. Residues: CAKDEDTGELFF.

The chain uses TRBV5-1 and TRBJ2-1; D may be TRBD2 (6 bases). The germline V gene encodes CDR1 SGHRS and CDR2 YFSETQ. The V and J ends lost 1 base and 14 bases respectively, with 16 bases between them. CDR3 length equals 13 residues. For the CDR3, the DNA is TGCGCCAGCAGCTTGCGTCCCAGCGGGTCGGAGTTCTTC. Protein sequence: CASSLRPSGSEFF.

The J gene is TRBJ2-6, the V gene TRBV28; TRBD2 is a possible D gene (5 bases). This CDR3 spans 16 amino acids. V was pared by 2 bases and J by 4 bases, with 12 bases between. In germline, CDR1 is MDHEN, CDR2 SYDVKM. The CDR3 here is CASSLRRPGGANVLTF. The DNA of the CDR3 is TGTGCCAGCAGTTTACGCAGGCCGGGGGGGGCCAACGTCCTGACTTTC.

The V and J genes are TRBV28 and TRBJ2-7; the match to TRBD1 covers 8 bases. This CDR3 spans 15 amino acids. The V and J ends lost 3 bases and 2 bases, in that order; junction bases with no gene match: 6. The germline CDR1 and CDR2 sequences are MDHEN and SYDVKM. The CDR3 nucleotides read TGTGCCAGCAGTTTTGCCGGGACAGGAGCCTACGAGCAGTACTTC. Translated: CASSFAGTGAYEQYF.

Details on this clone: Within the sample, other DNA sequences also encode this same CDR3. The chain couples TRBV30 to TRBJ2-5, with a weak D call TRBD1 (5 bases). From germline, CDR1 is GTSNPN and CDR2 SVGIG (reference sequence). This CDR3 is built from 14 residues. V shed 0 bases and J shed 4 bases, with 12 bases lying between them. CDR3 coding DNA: TGTGCCTGGAGTGTACCAGGAAGGGGAGAGACCCAGTACTTC. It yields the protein CAWSVPGRGETQYF.

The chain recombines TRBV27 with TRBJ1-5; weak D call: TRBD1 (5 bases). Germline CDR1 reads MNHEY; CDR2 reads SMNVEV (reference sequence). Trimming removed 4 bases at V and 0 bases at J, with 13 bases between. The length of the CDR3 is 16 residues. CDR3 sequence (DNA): TGTGCCAGCAGTTCCGGGACGGACTATAGCAATCAGCCCCAGCATTTT. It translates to CASSSGTDYSNQPQHF.

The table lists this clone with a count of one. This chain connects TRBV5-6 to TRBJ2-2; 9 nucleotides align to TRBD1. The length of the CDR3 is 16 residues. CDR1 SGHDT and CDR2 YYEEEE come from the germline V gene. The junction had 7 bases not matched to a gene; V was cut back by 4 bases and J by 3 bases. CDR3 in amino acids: CASSHPGQGDTGELFF. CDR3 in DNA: TGTGCCAGCAGCCACCCGGGACAGGGAGACACCGGGGAGCTGTTTTTT.

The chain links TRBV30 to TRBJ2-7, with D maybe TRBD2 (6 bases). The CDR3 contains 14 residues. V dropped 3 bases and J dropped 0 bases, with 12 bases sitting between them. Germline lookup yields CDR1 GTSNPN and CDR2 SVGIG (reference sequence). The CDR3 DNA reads TGTGCCTGGAGGTCAGAGGGAGGCTCCTACGAGCAGTACTTC. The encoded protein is CAWRSEGGSYEQYF.

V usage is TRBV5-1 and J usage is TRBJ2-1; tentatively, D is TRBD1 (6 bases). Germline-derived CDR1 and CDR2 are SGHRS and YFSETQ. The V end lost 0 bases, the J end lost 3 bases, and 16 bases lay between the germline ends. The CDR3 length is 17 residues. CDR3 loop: CASSLGTGRGFYNEQFF. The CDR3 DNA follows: TGCGCCAGCAGCTTGGGAACGGGCAGGGGTTTCTACAATGAGCAGTTCTTC.